The 20 T cell receptor beta chains below all came from one sample that was sequenced in a study of blood T cells in healthy people across ages. A sample-barcoded 5' primer and a J-beta primer mix were used in a second PCR of about 7 to 11 cycles. TCRdb ran MiXCR on the 5' RACE reads and lists one entry per CDR3 protein. The sample records more than 600,000 distinct CDR3 sequences, 25% being singletons. The same data also went into a second study, on T cells of mothers and their children.

Source material: blood. The source of these receptors is a boy between 10 and 17 years old in good health.

This clonotype occurred a few times. The chain is built from TRBV5-6 and TRBJ1-4; no firm D call. The CDR3 length is 14 residues. The germline V gene has CDR1 SGHDT and CDR2 YYEEEE. Trimming removed 4 bases from V and 8 bases from J, with 15 bases in between. The CDR3, as DNA: TGTGCCAGCAGCCCCCACCCCGCGGGCGAAAAACTGTTTTTT. Its protein product is CASSPHPAGEKLFF. Supplemented by reference TRBV5-6 and TRBJ1-4, the full variable domain reads DAGVTQSPTHLIKTRGQQVTLRCSPKSGHDTVSWYQQALGQGPQFIFQYYEEEERQRGNFPDRFSGHQFPNYSSELNVNALLLGDSALYLCASSPHPAGEKLFFGSGTQLSVL.

This clonotype was observed a few times. The V and J genes are TRBV28 and TRBJ1-6, with 7 positions matching TRBD1. V dropped 6 bases and J dropped 9; count of bases not matched to a gene: 8. The CDR3 has 14 amino acids. Germline lookup yields CDR1 MDHEN and CDR2 SYDVKM. CDR3 amino acids: CASRPRQGPSPLHF. DNA for the CDR3: TGTGCCAGCAGACCTCGACAGGGCCCTTCACCCCTCCACTTT.

V gene TRBV2 combines with J gene TRBJ1-2, with D unresolved. This CDR3 has 11 residues. Germline-derived CDR1 and CDR2 are SNHLY and FYNNEI. V lost 8 bases and J 3 bases, leaving 7 bases between the germline ends. Written as DNA, the CDR3 is TGTGCCAGCGTCAGAGACTATGGCTACACCTTC. Its protein is CASVRDYGYTF.

Only a few counts were recorded for this clonotype. This chain uses TRBV20-1 with TRBJ2-5, with D maybe TRBD2 (6 bases). The V gene lost 1 base and the J gene lost 2 bases, with 11 bases spanning the gap. Germline CDR1 is DFQATT and CDR2 is SNEGSKA (reference sequence). The CDR3 spans 14 residues. The CDR3 protein is CSARVVSGQETQYF. The CDR3 DNA is TGCAGTGCTAGAGTTGTCAGCGGGCAAGAGACCCAGTACTTC.

This clonotype has a handful of counts. The rearrangement joins TRBV11-2 to TRBJ2-7; D remains ambiguous. The V end lost 3 bases, the J end lost 0 bases, and 12 bases lay between the germline ends. The CDR3 is made up of 15 amino acids. Germline loops: CDR1 SGHAT, CDR2 FQNNGV. CDR3 in amino acids: CASSFNPGSSYEQYF. The CDR3 DNA reads TGTGCCAGCAGCTTCAATCCTGGCAGCTCCTACGAGCAGTACTTC.

The CDR3 bases are TGCAGCGTAGGCCGACAGGGTGCTAAATCACCCCTCCACTTT. Translated, it gives CSVGRQGAKSPLHF. The V gene is TRBV29-1, the J gene TRBJ1-6; 7 bases map to TRBD1. The V segment lost 6 bases and the J segment 10 bases; nucleotides outside the gene matches: 12. Germline CDR1 is SQVTM and CDR2 is ANQGSEA. The CDR3 has 14 residues.

This clonotype was observed once. The V call is TRBV7-2, the J call TRBJ2-5; no reliable D call. The CDR3 spans 14 residues. Germline V gene sequence: CDR1 SGHTA, CDR2 FQGNSA. V was pared by 2 bases and J by 5 bases, with 12 bases between. CDR3 DNA: TGTGCCAGCAGCTTACAGACCGGCTCGGAGACCCAGTACTTC. This encodes CASSLQTGSETQYF.

The chain uses TRBV29-1 and TRBJ2-5; the match to TRBD2 covers 13 bases. The DNA end is more similar to TRBJ2-1, so the J call may be wrong. In germline, CDR1 is SQVTM, CDR2 ANQGSEA. The CDR3 has 16 amino acids. Written as DNA, the CDR3 is TGCAGCGTTGAAGAAGGACTAGCGGGGGATTTGAATGAGCAGTTCTTC. Translated: CSVEEGLAGDLNEQFF.

This clonotype was seen only a few times. V and J are TRBV20-1 and TRBJ2-7; D gene unclear. The better agreement between TRBJ2-1 and the DNA end casts doubt on the J call. The germline CDR1 and CDR2 sequences are DFQATT and SNEGSKA (reference sequence). The CDR3 has 11 amino acids. The CDR3 DNA is TGCAGTGCTAGAGGGCCTCCGGGGCAGTTCTTC. Amino acids: CSARGPPGQFF.

This clonotype was seen repeatedly, ten times or more. This chain links TRBV5-1 with TRBJ2-5; D is possibly TRBD2 (6 bases). V lost 2 bases and J 2 bases, leaving 10 bases between the germline ends. This CDR3 has 14 amino acids. Germline V lookup: CDR1 SGHRS, CDR2 YFSETQ. This CDR3 reads CASSFGAGQETQYF. CDR3 in DNA: TGCGCCAGCAGCTTCGGTGCGGGACAAGAGACCCAGTACTTC.

The rearrangement uses TRBV11-2 and TRBJ2-7; 8 bases fit TRBD2. The assigned J gene may be wrong: the sequence end matches TRBJ2-5 better. This CDR3 is built from 17 residues. Germline V gene data show CDR1 as SGHAT and CDR2 as FQNNGV. CDR3 DNA sequence: TGTGCCAGCAGCCCGCGGCCCAGCGGGAGAGCCAAAGAGACCCAGTACTTC. This encodes CASSPRPSGRAKETQYF.

There are a few counts of this clonotype. The chain combines TRBV7-3 with TRBJ2-3; 9 bases are a match to TRBD1. V lost 4 bases and J lost 2; bases outside the gene matches: 10. Germline assignment: CDR1 SGHTA and CDR2 FQGTGA. The CDR3 covers 17 residues. CDR3 nucleotide sequence: TGTGCCAGCAGCTACGGGACAGGGTCCCCACACACAGATACGCAGTATTTT. This gives the protein CASSYGTGSPHTDTQYF.

The chain couples TRBV4-1 to TRBJ2-5; 10 bases fit TRBD1. This CDR3 region has 20 residues. CDR1 and CDR2 from the germline V gene are MGHRA and YSYEKL. V gave up 0 bases and J gave up 3 bases; unmatched junction bases: 16. In DNA, the CDR3 is TGCGCCAGCAGCCAAGAACGATGGACAGGGGGAGGATCATTGGAAGAGACCCAGTACTTC. It encodes CASSQERWTGGGSLEETQYF.

J is TRBJ2-3 and V is TRBV7-9; 8 nucleotides line up with TRBD2. The CDR3 runs 16 residues. V dropped 6 bases and J dropped 3; count of bases not matched to a gene: 11. Germline CDR1 reads SEHNR; CDR2 reads FQNEAQ (reference sequence). DNA of the CDR3: TGTGCCAGCAGTGCGGGAGGCCTAGGTCATACAGATACGCAGTATTTT. Its protein is CASSAGGLGHTDTQYF. Supplemented by reference TRBV7-9 and TRBJ2-3, the full variable domain reads DTGVSQNPRHKITKRGQNVTFRCDPISEHNRLYWYRQTLGQGPEFLTYFQNEAQLEKSRLLSDRFSAERPKGSFSTLEIQRTEQGDSAMYLCASSAGGLGHTDTQYFGPGTRLTVL.

This clonotype came up a few times. The CDR3 DNA reads as TGCGCCAGCAGCCAAGATTGGGCGGGGTCGTATAGGCAGTACTTC. Encoded protein: CASSQDWAGSYRQYF. V gene TRBV4-3 combines with J gene TRBJ2-7, with TRBD2 as a possible D gene (6 bases). The CDR3 is made up of 15 amino acids. The V end lost 0 bases, the J end lost 9 bases, and 18 bases lay between the germline ends. The germline V gene encodes CDR1 LGHNA and CDR2 YSLEER.

The V and J genes are TRBV6-2 or TRBV6-3 and TRBJ2-5; 10 bases map to TRBD2. This CDR3 region has 15 residues. CDR1 and CDR2 (germline): MNHEY, SVGEGT. Unmatched junction bases numbered 12, after V lost 11 bases and J lost 3 bases. CDR3 nucleotides: TGTGCCGGCCTTGGGGCTAGCGGGGGTAAAGAGACCCAGTACTTC. Its protein product is CAGLGASGGKETQYF.

DNA for the CDR3: TGTGCCAGCAGTCCCGGGACTAGCGGGTTGAGCTCCTACGAGCAGTACTTC. This gives the protein CASSPGTSGLSSYEQYF. V usage is TRBV6-2 or TRBV6-3 and J usage is TRBJ2-7, with TRBD2 identical over 12 bases. Per the germline V gene, CDR1 is MNHEY and CDR2 is SVGEGT. The CDR3 is 17 residues long. The ends lost 5 bases at V and 0 bases at J; junction bases unmatched: 8.

The rearrangement uses TRBV19 and TRBJ2-5; D might be TRBD2 (5 bases). This CDR3 contains 15 residues. Per germline, CDR1 LNHDA and CDR2 SQIVND (reference sequence). V dropped 9 bases and J dropped 2 bases, with 19 bases sitting between them. The CDR3 loop reads CARGPITADQETQYF. The CDR3 DNA follows: TGTGCCAGAGGGCCTATAACAGCGGATCAAGAGACCCAGTACTTC.

This clonotype has more than one count but fewer than ten. V usage is TRBV20-1 and J usage is TRBJ2-5; D possibly matches TRBD1 or TRBD2 (5 bases each). Trimming removed 1 base from V and 0 bases from J, with 21 bases in between. Germline assignment: CDR1 DFQATT and CDR2 SNEGSKA (reference sequence). This CDR3 has 18 residues. CDR3: CSARVRDPRSQDQETQYF. The CDR3, as DNA: TGCAGTGCTAGAGTCCGGGACCCACGGAGCCAGGACCAAGAGACCCAGTACTTC.

The genes are TRBV2 and TRBJ2-7, with 9 nucleotides matching TRBD2. The CDR3 is 14 amino acids. J was trimmed by 4 bases and V by 4 bases; bases with no gene match: 5. Germline V gives CDR1 SNHLY, CDR2 FYNNEI. The CDR3 coding sequence is TGTGCCAGCAGTGGTAGCGGGAGTTTTTACGAGCAGTACTTC. This codes for CASSGSGSFYEQYF.